The text below deals with one T cell receptor beta chain. Data came from immunoSEQ multiplex PCR; TCRdb stores just in-frame clones and leaves some out. Of some 150,000 clones listed, roughly 87% are singletons. The data were obtained in a study of T cell responses to AZD1222 COVID-19 vaccine. Second doses were pooled across both intervals (about 4 or about 12 weeks). The TCR originated in an adult who received the AZD1222 COVID-19 vaccine. Sequenced material: peripheral blood, taken 28 days after the second AZD1222 dose.

The CDR3 spells CASSPGGSSYNSPLHF. DNA for the CDR3: TGCGCCAGCAGCCCGGGGGGGAGCTCCTATAATTCACCCCTCCACTTT. This chain uses TRBV5-1 with TRBJ1-6, with TRBD1 as a possible D gene (5 bases). This CDR3 has 16 residues. V gave up 4 bases and J gave up 0 bases, with 11 bases separating them. Per germline, CDR1 SGHRS and CDR2 YFSETQ.